A single sample gave rise to the 20 T cell receptor beta chains below, sequenced in a study of shared clonotypes between healthy human individuals. The assay was immunoSEQ multiplex PCR, and TCRdb's table has in-frame clones only and misses some. This table holds approximately 1.4 million clones, approximately 98% found once. The specimen was naive CD4+ T cells sorted from blood. The subset: CD45RA+ positively selected. These receptors originate from a man aged 30 to 39 in good health.

This chain connects TRBV5-1 to TRBJ2-1; D not certain. The CDR3 totals 13 residues. Trimming took 2 bases from V and 3 from J, leaving 6 bases between them. Germline CDR1 reads SGHRS; CDR2 reads YFSETQ. CDR3 loop: CASSFAGYNEQFF. The CDR3 DNA sequence: TGCGCCAGCAGCTTTGCAGGCTACAATGAGCAGTTCTTC.

This clone has just one count. The rearrangement links TRBV11-3 to TRBJ2-2, with TRBD1 matching over 8 bases. Trimming at V came to 0 bases and at J to 3 bases, leaving 0 bases not matched to a gene. Looked up from germline, CDR1 is SGHNT and CDR2 is YENEEA. This CDR3 region has 15 residues. CDR3 sequence reads: CASSLEQGDTGELFF. Here the CDR3 DNA reads TGTGCCAGCAGCTTAGAACAGGGGGACACCGGGGAGCTGTTTTTT.

The chain joins TRBV14 to TRBJ2-7, with 13 bases fitting TRBD2. Trimming removed 4 bases from V and 3 bases from J; junction bases left unmatched: 9. Per germline, CDR1 SGHDN and CDR2 FVKESK. The CDR3 is 17 residues long. CDR3 nucleotide sequence: TGTGCCAGCAGCCCCTCCCGCCGGACTAGCGGGAGCTACGAGCAGTACTTC. It encodes CASSPSRRTSGSYEQYF.

The chain joins TRBV5-6 to TRBJ1-1; D remains unclear. CDR1 and CDR2 from the germline V gene are SGHDT and YYEEEE. V was cut by 0 bases and J by 6 bases, with 9 bases left in between. CDR3 length: 13 amino acids. CDR3 sequence reads: CASSLGSWSEAFF. As DNA, the CDR3 is TGTGCCAGCAGCTTGGGCAGTTGGTCTGAAGCTTTCTTT. Looking up the rest from reference TRBV5-6 and TRBJ1-1 gives the full variable domain: DAGVTQSPTHLIKTRGQQVTLRCSPKSGHDTVSWYQQALGQGPQFIFQYYEEEERQRGNFPDRFSGHQFPNYSSELNVNALLLGDSALYLCASSLGSWSEAFFGQGTRLTVV.

This chain links TRBV19 with TRBJ2-1; D remains unclear. CDR1 is LNHDA, CDR2 SQIVND, per germline (reference sequence). This CDR3 comprises 15 residues. Trimming left V 5 bases short and J 4 bases short, with 15 bases between. CDR3 nucleotides: TGTGCCAGTAGTCCCATGAAGGACGGGTACAATGAGCAGTTCTTC. Translated: CASSPMKDGYNEQFF. The full variable domain, in which reference TRBV19 and TRBJ2-1 provide the parts outside the CDR3, is DGGITQSPKYLFRKEGQNVTLSCEQNLNHDAMYWYRQDPGQGLRLIYYSQIVNDFQKGDIAEGYSVSREKKESFPLTVTSAQKNPTAFYLCASSPMKDGYNEQFFGPGTRLTVL.

The chain combines TRBV5-5 with TRBJ2-7; D is unclear. CDR1 SGHKS and CDR2 YYEKEE come from the germline V gene (reference sequence). The V end lost 1 base, the J end lost 2 bases, and 4 bases lay between the germline ends. This CDR3 region has 12 residues. The CDR3 spells CASSLTTYEQYF. The DNA of the CDR3 is TGTGCCAGCAGCTTGACTACCTACGAGCAGTACTTC. Filled out from reference TRBV5-5 and TRBJ2-7, the complete variable domain reads DAGVTQSPTHLIKTRGQQVTLRCSPISGHKSVSWYQQVLGQGPQFIFQYYEKEERGRGNFPDRFSARQFPNYSSELNVNALLLGDSALYLCASSLTTYEQYFGPGTRLTVT.

The chain links TRBV7-9 to TRBJ1-4; 9 bases are a match to TRBD1. Germline V gives CDR1 SEHNR, CDR2 FQNEAQ (reference sequence). With V trimmed by 5 bases and J by 6 bases, 4 bases remained unmatched. CDR3 length: 14 amino acids. The CDR3 nucleotides are TGTGCCAGCAGCGTTCGGACAGGGGATGAAAAACTGTTTTTT. Its protein product is CASSVRTGDEKLFF.

This chain joins TRBV9 and TRBJ2-7, with 10 bases identical to TRBD2. Trimming at V came to 0 bases and at J to 4 bases, leaving 10 bases not matched to a gene. The CDR3 runs 17 residues. Looked up from germline, CDR1 is SGDLS and CDR2 is YYNGEE. CDR3 amino acids: CASSVDPSGSIRYEQYF. CDR3 sequence (DNA): TGTGCCAGCAGCGTAGATCCTAGCGGGAGCATTAGGTACGAGCAGTACTTC.

The chain couples TRBV27 to TRBJ1-5, with 9 bases matching TRBD1. The CDR3 length is 15 residues. Germline V gene sequence: CDR1 MNHEY, CDR2 SMNVEV (reference sequence). Trimming cost V 10 bases and J 0 bases; bases outside gene matches: 7. This CDR3 reads CATGQGLYSNQPQHF. The CDR3 DNA sequence: TGTGCCACGGGACAGGGCCTTTATAGCAATCAGCCCCAGCATTTT.

CDR3 nucleotides: TGTGCCAGCAGTCAGCCCGGGACGGCGAACACTGAAGCTTTCTTT. It specifies CASSQPGTANTEAFF. The chain links TRBV25-1 to TRBJ1-1, with D tentatively TRBD1 (5 bases). Per germline, CDR1 MGHDK and CDR2 SYGVNS. The CDR3 has 15 amino acids. Trimming cost V 5 bases and J 1 base, with 14 bases left between them.

The rearrangement links TRBV5-4 to TRBJ2-3; D gene uncertain. CDR3 length equals 15 residues. Deletions cut 2 bases from V and 3 bases from J, with 13 bases between. Germline lookup yields CDR1 SGHNT and CDR2 YYREEE (reference sequence). The CDR3 spells CASSFYTLATDTQYF. Written as DNA, the CDR3 is TGTGCCAGCAGCTTTTACACCTTAGCTACAGATACGCAGTATTTT.

The rearrangement uses TRBV11-2 and TRBJ2-6; TRBD1 aligns across 9 bases. The germline V gene encodes CDR1 SGHAT and CDR2 FQNNGV. CDR3 length equals 17 residues. V dropped 11 bases and J dropped 1; count of bases not matched to a gene: 12. For the CDR3, the DNA is TGTGCCTGTAGCCCGGGACAGGGTTTGTCTGGGGCCAACGTCCTGACTTTC. Amino acid sequence: CACSPGQGLSGANVLTF.

The chain recombines TRBV5-1 with TRBJ2-1; D remains unclear. V was clipped by 5 bases and J by 0 bases, with 12 bases between them. Germline V gene data show CDR1 as SGHRS and CDR2 as YFSETQ. The CDR3 runs 15 residues. This chain's CDR3 is CASSSASSSYNEQFF. The DNA for the CDR3 is TGCGCCAGCAGTTCAGCGTCTAGCTCCTACAATGAGCAGTTCTTC. Supplemented by reference TRBV5-1 and TRBJ2-1, the full variable domain reads KAGVTQTPRYLIKTRGQQVTLSCSPISGHRSVSWYQQTPGQGLQFLFEYFSETQRNKGNFPGRFSGRQFSNSRSEMNVSTLELGDSALYLCASSSASSSYNEQFFGPGTRLTVL.

This chain uses TRBV5-1 with TRBJ2-7; D is possibly TRBD2 (6 bases). The CDR3 spans 13 residues. V was cut by 4 bases and J by 7 bases, with 15 bases left in between. Germline V lookup: CDR1 SGHRS, CDR2 YFSETQ. CDR3 coding DNA: TGCGCCAGCAGCCGCGGACGGGGGTGGGAGCAGTACTTC. This encodes CASSRGRGWEQYF.

The rearrangement joins TRBV7-3 to TRBJ2-3; 11 bases line up with TRBD2. This CDR3 contains 18 residues. Trimming cost V 1 base and J 4 bases; bases outside gene matches: 10. From germline, CDR1 is SGHTA and CDR2 FQGTGA. The CDR3 sequence: CASSLNGAGTSGADTQYF. The CDR3 nucleotides are TGTGCCAGCAGCTTAAATGGGGCAGGGACTAGCGGTGCAGATACGCAGTATTTT.

Worth noting for this clone: The sample carries other DNA sequences with the same CDR3. The J gene is TRBJ2-7, the V gene TRBV7-2; 12 bases are a match to TRBD2. V dropped 4 bases and J dropped 5; count of bases not matched to a gene: 3. Germline CDR1 and CDR2: SGHTA and FQGNSA. The CDR3 loop spans 14 amino acids. The CDR3, as DNA: TGTGCCAGCAGCTCGACTAGCGGGAGCCACGAGCAGTACTTC. Translated: CASSSTSGSHEQYF.

V is TRBV20-1 and J is TRBJ2-1; D gene uncertain. This CDR3 has 11 amino acids. With 3 bases removed from V and 8 bases from J, the gap between germline ends came to 8 bases. CDR1 is DFQATT and CDR2 is SNEGSKA in the germline V gene (reference sequence). In DNA, the CDR3 is TGCAGTGCTAGCATGATCCATGAGCAGTTCTTC. Translated: CSASMIHEQFF.

V gene TRBV5-1 combines with J gene TRBJ1-4, with TRBD1 as a possible D gene (6 bases). Germline V gene data show CDR1 as SGHRS and CDR2 as YFSETQ. Trimming stripped 6 bases from V and 8 bases from J, with 20 bases between. The length of the CDR3 is 15 residues. The DNA for the CDR3 is TGCGCCAGCAACACTGGCGGACAGATCTACGAAAAACTGTTTTTT. Translation: CASNTGGQIYEKLFF.

The genes are TRBV7-6 and TRBJ2-2; D tentatively fits TRBD1 or TRBD2 (5 bases each). The germline gives CDR1 SGHVS, CDR2 FNYEAQ. The CDR3 spans 16 residues. V dropped 3 bases and J dropped 7 bases, with 18 bases sitting between them. The DNA for the CDR3 is TGTGCCAGCAGCTTTGAATCAGGGTACGGGAACGGGGAGCTGTTTTTT. Translated: CASSFESGYGNGELFF.

This chain links TRBV7-8 with TRBJ2-7; 7 bases align to TRBD1. Germline CDR1 is SGHVS and CDR2 is FQNEAQ. CDR3 length equals 19 residues. With 4 bases clipped from V and 4 bases from J, the junction kept 22 bases outside the gene matches. CDR3 sequence reads: CASSSQRDLGTAGRYEQYF. The CDR3 DNA reads TGTGCCAGCAGCTCTCAAAGGGACCTAGGGACAGCCGGCAGGTACGAGCAGTACTTC.